This TCR beta chain stems from a study of T cell responses to AZD1222 COVID-19 vaccine. CDR1 and CDR2 (germline): SGDLS, YYNGEE. The CDR3 runs 16 residues. Trimming removed 3 bases at V and 2 bases at J, with 15 bases between. Overall study results and limits: Spike-specific TCR breadth and depth went up after people got two AZD1222 doses. Sampled repertoires all dated from after the peak T cell response.

Sequenced by immunoSEQ multiplex PCR; TCRdb stores in-frame clones only, minus some. The sample contains 140,000 to 150,000 clones, about 91% of which appear only once. As for this clone: Its antigen is currently unknown.

This sequence was found in an adult in good health. This specimen consisted of peripheral blood, obtained on day 0 of AZD1222 vaccination. The chain is built from TRBV9 and TRBJ1-3, with D possibly TRBD1 on 5 matching bases. The CDR3 sequence: CASSARGEEAGNTIYF. Written as DNA, the CDR3 is TGTGCCAGCAGCGCGAGGGGAGAGGAGGCTGGAAACACCATATATTTT.